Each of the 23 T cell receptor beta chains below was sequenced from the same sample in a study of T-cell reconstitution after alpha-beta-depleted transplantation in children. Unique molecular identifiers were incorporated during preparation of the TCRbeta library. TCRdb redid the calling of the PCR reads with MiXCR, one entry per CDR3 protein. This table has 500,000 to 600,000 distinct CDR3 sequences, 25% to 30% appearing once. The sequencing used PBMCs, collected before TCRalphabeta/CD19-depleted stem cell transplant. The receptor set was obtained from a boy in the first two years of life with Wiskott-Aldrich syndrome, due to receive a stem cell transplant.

DNA for the CDR3: TGTGCCAGCAGTTACTTTAATGGGCAGGGGGAAGCTTTCTTT. This sequence encodes CASSYFNGQGEAFF. The J gene is TRBJ1-1, the V gene TRBV6-5; D is possibly TRBD1 (6 bases). Trimming took off 1 base at V and 8 bases at J, with 14 bases between the two ends. The CDR3 is 14 residues long. Germline CDR1 is MNHEY and CDR2 is SVGAGI.

The CDR3 DNA is TGTGCCAGCAGAAAAACTGACGAGCAGTTCTTC. This encodes CASRKTDEQFF. The rearrangement uses TRBV11-1 and TRBJ2-1, with no clear D. The CDR3 sequence is 11 residues long. Germline CDR1 reads SGHAT; CDR2 reads FQDESV (reference sequence). Trimming stripped 6 bases from V and 10 bases from J, with 10 bases between.

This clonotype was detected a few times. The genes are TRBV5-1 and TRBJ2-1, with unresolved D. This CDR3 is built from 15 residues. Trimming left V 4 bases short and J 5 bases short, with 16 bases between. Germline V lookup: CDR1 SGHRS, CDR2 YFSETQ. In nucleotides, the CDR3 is TGCGCCAGCAGCAGAAACCACCTTGGCGACAATGAGCAGTTCTTC. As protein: CASSRNHLGDNEQFF.

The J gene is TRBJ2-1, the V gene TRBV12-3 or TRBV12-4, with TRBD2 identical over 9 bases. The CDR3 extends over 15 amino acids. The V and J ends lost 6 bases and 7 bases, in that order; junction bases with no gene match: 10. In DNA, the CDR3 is TGTGCCAGCAGCCCTACTAGCGGGTCTAGTAATGAGCAGTTCTTC. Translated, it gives CASSPTSGSSNEQFF.

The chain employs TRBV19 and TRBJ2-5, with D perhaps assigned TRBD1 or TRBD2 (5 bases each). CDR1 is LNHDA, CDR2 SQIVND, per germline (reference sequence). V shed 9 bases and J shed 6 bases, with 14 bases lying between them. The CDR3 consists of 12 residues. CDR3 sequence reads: CASTGPTQTQYF. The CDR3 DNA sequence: TGTGCCAGCACGGGACCGACACAGACCCAGTACTTC.

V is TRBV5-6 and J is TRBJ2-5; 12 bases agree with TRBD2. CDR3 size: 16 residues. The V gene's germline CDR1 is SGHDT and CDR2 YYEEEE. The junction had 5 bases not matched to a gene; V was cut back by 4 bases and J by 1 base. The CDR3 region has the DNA TGTGCCAGCAGCCTTCCGGGACTAGCGGGCCAAGAGACCCAGTACTTC. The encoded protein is CASSLPGLAGQETQYF.

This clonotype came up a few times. CDR3 residues: CASSQEKARASAGSPTDTQYF. The CDR3 DNA sequence: TGTGCCAGCAGCCAAGAGAAAGCGCGGGCGTCGGCGGGGAGTCCCACAGATACGCAGTATTTT. The chain combines TRBV4-2 with TRBJ2-3, with D possibly matching TRBD2 (6 bases). Germline CDR1 reads LGHNA; CDR2 reads YNFKEQ. The CDR3 has 21 residues. Deletions cut 0 bases from V and 2 bases from J, with 27 bases between.

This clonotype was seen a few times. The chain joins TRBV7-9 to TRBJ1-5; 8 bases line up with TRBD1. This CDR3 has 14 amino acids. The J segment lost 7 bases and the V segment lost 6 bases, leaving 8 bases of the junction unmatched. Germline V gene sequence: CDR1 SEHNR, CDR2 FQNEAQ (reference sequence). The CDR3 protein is CASSPDREEQPQHF. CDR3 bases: TGTGCCAGCAGTCCGGACAGGGAAGAACAGCCCCAGCATTTT.

The CDR3 DNA is TGTGCCAGCAGAGAAAACACCTACAATGAGCAGTTCTTC. This sequence encodes CASRENTYNEQFF. J is TRBJ2-1 and V is TRBV11-3; D gene ambiguous. Trimming stripped 6 bases from V and 2 bases from J, with 8 bases between. This CDR3 is built from 13 residues. The germline CDR1 and CDR2 sequences are SGHNT and YENEEA.

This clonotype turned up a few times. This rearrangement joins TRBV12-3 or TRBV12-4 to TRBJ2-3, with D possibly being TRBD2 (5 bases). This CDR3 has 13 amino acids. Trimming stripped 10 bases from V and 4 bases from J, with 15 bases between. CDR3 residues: CAIDTRSADTQYF. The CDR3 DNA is TGTGCCATAGATACTAGAAGCGCAGATACGCAGTATTTT.

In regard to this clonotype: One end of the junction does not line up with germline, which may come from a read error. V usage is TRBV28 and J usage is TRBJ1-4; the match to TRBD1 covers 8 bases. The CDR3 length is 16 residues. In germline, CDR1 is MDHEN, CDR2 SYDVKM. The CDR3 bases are TGTGTCAGCAGCCGCCGGACAGGGTCGTTGATTGAAAAACTGTTTTTT. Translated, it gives CVSSRRTGSLIEKLFF.

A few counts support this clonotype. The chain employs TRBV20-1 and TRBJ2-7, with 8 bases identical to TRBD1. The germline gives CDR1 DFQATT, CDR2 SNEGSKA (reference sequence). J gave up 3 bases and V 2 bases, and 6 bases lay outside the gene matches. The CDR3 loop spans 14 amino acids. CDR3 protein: CSARRTGPRYEQYF. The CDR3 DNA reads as TGCAGTGCTAGAAGGACAGGGCCTCGCTACGAGCAGTACTTC.

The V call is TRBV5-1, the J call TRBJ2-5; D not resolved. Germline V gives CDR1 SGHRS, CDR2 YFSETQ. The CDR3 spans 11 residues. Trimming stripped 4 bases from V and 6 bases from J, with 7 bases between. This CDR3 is CASSSDQTQYF. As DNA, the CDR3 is TGCGCCAGCAGCAGTGACCAGACCCAGTACTTC.

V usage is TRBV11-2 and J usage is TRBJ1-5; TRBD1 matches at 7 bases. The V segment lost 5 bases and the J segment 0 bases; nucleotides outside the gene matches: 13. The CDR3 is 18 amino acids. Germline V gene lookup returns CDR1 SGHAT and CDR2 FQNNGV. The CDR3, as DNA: TGTGCCAGCAGCATTCGGACAGGCGCCACTAGTAGCAATCAGCCCCAGCATTTT. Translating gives CASSIRTGATSSNQPQHF.

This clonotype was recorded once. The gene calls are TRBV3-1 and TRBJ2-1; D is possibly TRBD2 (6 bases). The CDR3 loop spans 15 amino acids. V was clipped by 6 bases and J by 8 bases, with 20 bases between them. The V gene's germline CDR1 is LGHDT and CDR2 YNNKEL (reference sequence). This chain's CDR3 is CASSPRDSTIHEQFF. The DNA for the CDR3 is TGTGCCAGCAGTCCCCGGGACTCAACAATCCATGAGCAGTTCTTC.

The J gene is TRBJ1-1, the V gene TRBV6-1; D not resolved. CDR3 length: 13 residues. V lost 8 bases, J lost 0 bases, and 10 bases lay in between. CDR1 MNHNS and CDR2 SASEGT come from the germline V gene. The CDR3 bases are TGTGCCAGCGCCCCAGACATGAACACTGAAGCTTTCTTT. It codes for CASAPDMNTEAFF.

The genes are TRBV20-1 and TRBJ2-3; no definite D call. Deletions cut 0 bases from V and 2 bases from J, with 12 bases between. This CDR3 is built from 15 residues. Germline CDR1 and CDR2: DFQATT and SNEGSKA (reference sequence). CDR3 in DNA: TGCAGTGCTAGAGATAAGTTCCGCCTCACAGATACGCAGTATTTT. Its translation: CSARDKFRLTDTQYF.

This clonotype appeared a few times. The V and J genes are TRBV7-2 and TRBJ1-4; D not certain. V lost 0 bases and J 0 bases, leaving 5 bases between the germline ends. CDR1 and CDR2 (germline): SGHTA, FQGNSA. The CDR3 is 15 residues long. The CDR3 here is CASSLAGTTNEKLFF. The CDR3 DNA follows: TGTGCCAGCAGCTTAGCTGGCACAACTAATGAAAAACTGTTTTTT.

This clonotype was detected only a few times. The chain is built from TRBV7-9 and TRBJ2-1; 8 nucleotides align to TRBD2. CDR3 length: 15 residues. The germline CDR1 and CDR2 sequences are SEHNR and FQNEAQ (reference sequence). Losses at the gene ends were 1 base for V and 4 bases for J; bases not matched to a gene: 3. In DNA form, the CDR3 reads TGTGCCAGCAGCTTAGGACTAGCGTATTACAATGAGCAGTTCTTC. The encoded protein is CASSLGLAYYNEQFF.

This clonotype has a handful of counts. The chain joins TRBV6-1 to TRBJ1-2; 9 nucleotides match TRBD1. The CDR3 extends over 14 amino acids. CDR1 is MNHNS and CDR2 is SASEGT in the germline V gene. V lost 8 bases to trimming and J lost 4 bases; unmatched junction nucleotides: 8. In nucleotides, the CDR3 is TGTGCCAGCGATACCGGGACAGGGCCCTATGGCTACACCTTC. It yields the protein CASDTGTGPYGYTF.

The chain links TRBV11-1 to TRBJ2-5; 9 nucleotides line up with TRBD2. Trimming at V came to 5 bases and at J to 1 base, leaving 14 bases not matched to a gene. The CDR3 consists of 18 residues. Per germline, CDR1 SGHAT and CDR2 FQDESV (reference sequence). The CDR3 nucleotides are TGTGCCAGCAGCACGCGGGAGGGTTTTATTATACGCCAAGAGACCCAGTACTTC. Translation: CASSTREGFIIRQETQYF.

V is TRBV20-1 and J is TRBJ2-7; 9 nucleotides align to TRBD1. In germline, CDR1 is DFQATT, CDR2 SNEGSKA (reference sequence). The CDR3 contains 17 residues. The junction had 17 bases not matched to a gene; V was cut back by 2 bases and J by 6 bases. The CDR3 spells CSARPQAGTGPWGEQYF. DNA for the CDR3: TGCAGTGCTAGACCTCAAGCCGGGACAGGGCCGTGGGGCGAGCAGTACTTC.

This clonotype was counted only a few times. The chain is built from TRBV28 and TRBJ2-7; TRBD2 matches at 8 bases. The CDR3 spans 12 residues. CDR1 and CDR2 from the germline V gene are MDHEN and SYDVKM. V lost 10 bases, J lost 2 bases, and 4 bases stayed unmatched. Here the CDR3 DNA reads TGTGCCACCGTAGCGGGACCCTACGAGCAGTACTTC. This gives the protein CATVAGPYEQYF.